This passage covers 32 T cell receptor beta chains from one sample sequenced in a study of cytomegalovirus exposure and HLA in healthy donors. Both 60 Vbeta primers and 13 Jbeta primers went into the PCR. The data were produced by immunoSEQ multiplex PCR, yet TCRdb's version contains in-frame clones alone and is incomplete. The table records 55,000 to 70,000 clones, around four fifths of them present only once. What was sequenced was PBMCs. These receptors originate from a male donor in good health and CMV-seropositive.

This chain joins TRBV5-1 and TRBJ2-7; D call uncertain. CDR3 length: 14 amino acids. The V end lost 0 bases, the J end lost 2 bases, and 9 bases lay between the germline ends. Germline CDR1 SGHRS, CDR2 YFSETQ. CDR3 bases: TGCGCCAGCAGCTTGGTCGGGTCCGCCTACGAGCAGTACTTC. It encodes CASSLVGSAYEQYF.

This chain links TRBV5-4 with TRBJ1-2, with 9 bases identical to TRBD1. Germline lookup yields CDR1 SGHNT and CDR2 YYREEE (reference sequence). The CDR3 length is 14 residues. The J segment lost 4 bases and the V segment lost 4 bases, leaving 5 bases of the junction unmatched. CDR3 residues: CASSPDRGSYGYTF. CDR3 DNA sequence: TGTGCCAGCAGCCCGGACAGGGGCAGCTATGGCTACACCTTC.

The gene calls are TRBV29-1 and TRBJ2-5; D might be TRBD1 (6 bases). The end of the DNA is better explained by TRBJ2-7, so the J call may be wrong. Looked up from germline, CDR1 is SQVTM and CDR2 is ANQGSEA. This CDR3 contains 12 residues. This CDR3 reads CSVEGGRTEQYF. The CDR3 DNA is TGCAGCGTTGAAGGGGGGCGGACCGAGCAGTACTTC.

J is TRBJ1-2 and V is TRBV5-6; no reliable D call. The CDR3 is 15 residues long. Germline V gene lookup returns CDR1 SGHDT and CDR2 YYEEEE. The V end lost 0 bases, the J end lost 4 bases, and 13 bases lay between the germline ends. For the CDR3, the DNA is TGTGCCAGCAGCTTGGAGACTCCTCTGCGCTATGGCTACACCTTC. The encoded protein is CASSLETPLRYGYTF.

The chain uses TRBV11-2 and TRBJ2-3; tentatively, D is TRBD2 (6 bases). The CDR3 sequence is 14 residues long. Between the trimmed V and J ends, which lost 1 base and 5 bases, there was a span of 10 bases. CDR1 is SGHAT and CDR2 is FQNNGV in the germline V gene. This CDR3 reads CASSLGSGGDTQYF. The DNA for the CDR3 is TGTGCCAGCAGCTTAGGTTCCGGGGGAGATACGCAGTATTTT.

The genes are TRBV7-9 and TRBJ2-7; the D is unclear. Deletions cut 5 bases from V and 9 bases from J, with 14 bases between. The germline gives CDR1 SEHNR, CDR2 FQNEAQ (reference sequence). The CDR3 loop spans 12 amino acids. DNA of the CDR3: TGTGCCAGCAGCCCAGCCGCAGGAAGGCAGTACTTC. Amino acids: CASSPAAGRQYF.

V usage is TRBV2 and J usage is TRBJ2-7; D is perhaps TRBD1 (6 bases). The germline gives CDR1 SNHLY, CDR2 FYNNEI. Trimming cost V 11 bases and J 3 bases, with 14 bases left between them. This CDR3 has 12 amino acids. In DNA form, the CDR3 reads TGTGCCGCAGGGGTAAGATTCTACGAGCAGTACTTC. It codes for CAAGVRFYEQYF.

The chain has TRBV7-9 and TRBJ1-1, with D unresolved. Trimming cost V 5 bases and J 7 bases, with 8 bases left between them. CDR1 SEHNR and CDR2 FQNEAQ come from the germline V gene (reference sequence). This CDR3 region has 11 residues. In nucleotides, the CDR3 is TGTGCCAGCAGCCTTAGAGGTGAAGCTTTCTTT. It codes for CASSLRGEAFF.

This clone was detected once. The chain combines TRBV19 with TRBJ1-3; D is uncertain. The V gene's germline CDR1 is LNHDA and CDR2 SQIVND (reference sequence). The CDR3 totals 16 residues. The V end was cut by 3 bases, the J end by 0 bases, with 12 bases between. For the CDR3, the DNA is TGTGCCAGTAGTATCACAGTTTCACGCTCTGGAAACACCATATATTTT. Its protein is CASSITVSRSGNTIYF.

This chain uses TRBV6-1 with TRBJ1-2; D gene unclear. With 1 base removed from V and 1 base from J, the gap between germline ends came to 7 bases. In germline, CDR1 is MNHNS, CDR2 SASEGT. CDR3 size: 14 residues. CDR3 DNA: TGTGCCAGCAGTGAAGGGGCGGGTAACTATGGCTACACCTTC. It translates to CASSEGAGNYGYTF.

This clone has a handful of counts. J is TRBJ1-1 and V is TRBV28; D unresolved. Trimming removed 8 bases from V and 4 bases from J, with 20 bases in between. The CDR3 is made up of 15 amino acids. From germline, CDR1 is MDHEN and CDR2 SYDVKM. As DNA, the CDR3 is TGTGCCAGCTCGACCCTCGGGGTAAGGAGCACTGAAGCTTTCTTT. Amino acids: CASSTLGVRSTEAFF.

This chain joins TRBV10-3 and TRBJ2-1; 7 bases match TRBD2. The CDR3 is 14 amino acids. Per the germline V gene, CDR1 is ENHRY and CDR2 is SYGVKD. J lost 7 bases, V lost 0 bases, and 3 bases had no gene match. The CDR3 nucleotides are TGTGCCATCAGTGAGTCTGGGGGGGGAAATGAGCAGTTCTTC. Translation gives CAISESGGGNEQFF.

The chain recombines TRBV9 with TRBJ1-2; 11 nucleotides agree with TRBD1. V gave up 0 bases and J gave up 3 bases; unmatched junction bases: 1. The CDR3 has 15 amino acids. The germline V gene encodes CDR1 SGDLS and CDR2 YYNGEE. The CDR3 protein is CASSVVGQGDYGYTF. The CDR3 DNA reads TGTGCCAGCAGCGTAGTGGGACAGGGGGACTATGGCTACACCTTC.

The chain couples TRBV6-6 to TRBJ2-7; perhaps TRBD2 as D (8 bases). In germline, CDR1 is MNHNY, CDR2 SVGAGI (reference sequence). Trimming removed 6 bases at V and 6 bases at J, with 21 bases between. This CDR3 spans 15 amino acids. CDR3 amino acids: CASSPSRGAGGEQYF. The CDR3 nucleotides read TGTGCCAGCAGCCCGAGCAGGGGGGCGGGGGGCGAGCAGTACTTC.

V gene TRBV9 combines with J gene TRBJ2-3, with 7 bases fitting TRBD2. Germline lookup yields CDR1 SGDLS and CDR2 YYNGEE. CDR3 size: 14 residues. V gave up 8 bases and J gave up 3 bases; unmatched junction bases: 9. The CDR3 DNA reads as TGTGCCAGGGGGCTGGGGGGGAGGACAGATACGCAGTATTTT. This codes for CARGLGGRTDTQYF.

The gene calls are TRBV9 and TRBJ1-2; D remains ambiguous. The CDR3 length is 13 residues. V shed 3 bases and J shed 8 bases, with 14 bases lying between them. CDR1 is SGDLS, CDR2 YYNGEE, per germline. The CDR3 DNA is TGTGCCAGCAGCGCTCTTCTCTCTTCGGGCTACACCTTC. Protein sequence: CASSALLSSGYTF.

The rearrangement links TRBV30 to TRBJ1-1; 7 nucleotides line up with TRBD1. The CDR3 is 12 residues long. V shed 2 bases and J 6 bases; nucleotides not matched to a gene: 3. The germline gives CDR1 GTSNPN, CDR2 SVGIG (reference sequence). This chain's CDR3 is CAWSPGTAEAFF. The CDR3 bases are TGTGCCTGGAGTCCTGGGACAGCTGAAGCTTTCTTT. The full variable domain, completed using reference TRBV30 and TRBJ1-1, is SQTIHQWPATLVQPVGSPLSLECTVEGTSNPNLYWYRQAAGRGLQLLFYSVGIGQISSEVPQNLSASRPQDRQFILSSKKLLLSDSGFYLCAWSPGTAEAFFGQGTRLTVV.

This clone has a single count. The rearrangement joins TRBV7-3 to TRBJ2-1, with D possibly matching TRBD2 (5 bases). This CDR3 spans 15 amino acids. Deletions cut 5 bases from V and 2 bases from J, with 13 bases between. Germline CDR1 reads SGHTA; CDR2 reads FQGTGA. CDR3 sequence: CASSLRGEPYNEQFF. The CDR3 DNA follows: TGTGCCAGCAGCCTCCGGGGAGAGCCCTACAATGAGCAGTTCTTC.

This clone was seen a handful of times. This chain joins TRBV14 and TRBJ2-1; TRBD2 agrees at 9 bases. V was pared by 5 bases and J by 0 bases, with 8 bases of the junction left unmatched. The germline CDR1 and CDR2 sequences are SGHDN and FVKESK. CDR3 size: 17 residues. The CDR3 sequence: CASSASGVRSSYNEQFF. CDR3 in DNA: TGTGCCAGCAGCGCTAGCGGGGTTCGGAGCTCCTACAATGAGCAGTTCTTC.

V and J are TRBV19 and TRBJ2-3; the match to TRBD2 covers 7 bases. Losses at the gene ends were 6 bases for V and 3 bases for J; bases not matched to a gene: 15. CDR3 length: 17 amino acids. Looked up from germline, CDR1 is LNHDA and CDR2 is SQIVND (reference sequence). The CDR3 coding sequence is TGTGCCAGTAGCCCCGACCTGGGAGGGTTTCAAACAGATACGCAGTATTTT. Translating gives CASSPDLGGFQTDTQYF.

The rearrangement joins TRBV19 to TRBJ2-3, with D perhaps matching TRBD2 (5 bases). From germline, CDR1 is LNHDA and CDR2 SQIVND (reference sequence). The CDR3 has 15 residues. Trimming pared 2 bases from V and 2 bases from J, leaving 11 bases between. CDR3 sequence (DNA): TGTGCCAGTAGTATATTCGGGGTACACACAGATACGCAGTATTTT. Encoded protein: CASSIFGVHTDTQYF. Full variable domain (outside the CDR3, taken from reference TRBV19 and TRBJ2-3): DGGITQSPKYLFRKEGQNVTLSCEQNLNHDAMYWYRQDPGQGLRLIYYSQIVNDFQKGDIAEGYSVSREKKESFPLTVTSAQKNPTAFYLCASSIFGVHTDTQYFGPGTRLTVL.

The chain links TRBV7-2 to TRBJ2-6; D is possibly TRBD2 (6 bases). V lost 2 bases, J lost 9 bases, and 8 bases lay in between. The V gene's germline CDR1 is SGHTA and CDR2 FQGNSA. The CDR3 has 13 amino acids. CDR3 nucleotides: TGTGCCAGCAGCTTACTGGAGGGCAACGTCCTGACTTTC. This codes for CASSLLEGNVLTF.

V and J are TRBV6-1 and TRBJ2-7, with a weak D call TRBD1 (5 bases). Germline V CDR1 and CDR2: MNHNS, SASEGT. With 4 bases removed from V and 0 bases from J, the gap between germline ends came to 13 bases. The CDR3 is made up of 15 amino acids. The CDR3 nucleotides read TGTGCCAGCAGTGCGGCTCCCAGGGACTCCTACGAGCAGTACTTC. It codes for CASSAAPRDSYEQYF.

The chain recombines TRBV9 with TRBJ2-2; maybe TRBD1 (6 bases). The CDR3 contains 14 residues. Germline-derived CDR1 and CDR2 are SGDLS and YYNGEE. The V gene lost 3 bases and the J gene lost 4 bases, with 10 bases spanning the gap. The CDR3 DNA reads TGTGCCAGCAGCGCAACAGGGCTCACCGGGGAGCTGTTTTTT. Its protein is CASSATGLTGELFF. The whole variable domain, filled in from reference TRBV9 and TRBJ2-2, reads DSGVTQTPKHLITATGQRVTLRCSPRSGDLSVYWYQQSLDQGLQFLIQYYNGEERAKGNILERFSAQQFPDLHSELNLSSLELGDSALYFCASSATGLTGELFFGEGSRLTVL.

Note on this clone: Other DNA sequences within the sample encode an identical CDR3. The chain joins TRBV4-1 to TRBJ1-2, with TRBD1 matching over 7 bases. The J segment lost 8 bases and the V segment lost 3 bases, leaving 6 bases of the junction unmatched. Germline CDR1 and CDR2: MGHRA and YSYEKL. This CDR3 has 13 amino acids. Here the CDR3 reads CASSQEGASGYTF. In nucleotides, the CDR3 is TGCGCCAGCAGCCAGGAGGGGGCTTCGGGCTACACCTTC.

Only one count was recorded for this clone. The rearrangement links TRBV30 to TRBJ2-7, with D maybe TRBD2 (6 bases). The V end was cut by 0 bases, the J end by 2 bases, with 17 bases between. The CDR3 sequence is 16 residues long. CDR1 is GTSNPN and CDR2 is SVGIG in the germline V gene (reference sequence). As DNA, the CDR3 is TGTGCCTGGAGTGTACCCCACCGGGACTTGGCCTACGAGCAGTACTTC. Translated, it gives CAWSVPHRDLAYEQYF. The full variable domain, rest sourced from reference TRBV30 and TRBJ2-7, is SQTIHQWPATLVQPVGSPLSLECTVEGTSNPNLYWYRQAAGRGLQLLFYSVGIGQISSEVPQNLSASRPQDRQFILSSKKLLLSDSGFYLCAWSVPHRDLAYEQYFGPGTRLTVT.

The chain carries TRBV9 and TRBJ2-7; D is possibly TRBD1 (5 bases). Germline-derived CDR1 and CDR2 are SGDLS and YYNGEE. CDR3 length: 14 amino acids. The V and J ends lost 0 bases and 0 bases respectively, with 7 bases between them. In nucleotides, the CDR3 is TGTGCCAGCAGCGTAGAAGACAGCTCCTACGAGCAGTACTTC. It specifies CASSVEDSSYEQYF.

The CDR3 is CASTSGGPTFEQFF. The CDR3, as DNA: TGTGCCAGCACGTCTGGGGGCCCTACTTTTGAGCAGTTCTTC. The chain links TRBV6-5 to TRBJ2-1, with D possibly being TRBD1 (6 bases). There are 14 residues in the CDR3. Germline V gene data show CDR1 as MNHEY and CDR2 as SVGAGI. V gave up 7 bases and J gave up 9 bases, with 19 bases separating them.

This clone was seen once. The gene calls are TRBV11-2 and TRBJ2-7; possible D gene TRBD1, 5 bases. V was clipped by 4 bases and J by 4 bases, with 11 bases between them. The CDR3 runs 13 residues. CDR1 and CDR2 (germline): SGHAT, FQNNGV. CDR3 in amino acids: CASSYIQGYEQYF. CDR3 DNA sequence: TGTGCCAGCAGCTATATTCAGGGTTACGAGCAGTACTTC.

This clone was detected only once. The rearrangement links TRBV27 to TRBJ1-1; no definite D call. Germline CDR1 reads MNHEY; CDR2 reads SMNVEV (reference sequence). This CDR3 region has 13 residues. V shed 0 bases and J shed 1 base, with 3 bases lying between them. The CDR3 loop is CASSLSRNTEAFF. CDR3 DNA: TGTGCCAGCAGTTTATCCAGGAACACTGAAGCTTTCTTT.

The chain uses TRBV9 and TRBJ2-1; 11 positions match TRBD2. Germline trimming cut 3 bases from V and 7 bases from J; bases unmatched to any gene: 15. This CDR3 has 18 amino acids. The germline V gene has CDR1 SGDLS and CDR2 YYNGEE. The CDR3 region has the DNA TGTGCCAGCAGCGCTTGGTTGTATGGAACTAGCGGGGGAAATGAGCAGTTCTTC. Translation: CASSAWLYGTSGGNEQFF.

The rearrangement links TRBV6-5 to TRBJ2-1; possibly TRBD1 for D (5 bases). Germline CDR1 and CDR2: MNHEY and SVGAGI. The CDR3 is made up of 15 amino acids. Trimming took 4 bases from V and 5 from J, leaving 15 bases between them. CDR3 nucleotide sequence: TGTGCCAGCAGTTTGGGGCCATCCTTGAACAATGAGCAGTTCTTC. This sequence encodes CASSLGPSLNNEQFF.